Sequencing of this TCR beta chain was carried out in a study of T-cell reconstitution after alpha-beta-depleted transplantation in children. The TCRbeta library incorporated unique molecular identifiers. From the PCR reads, TCRdb called clonotypes with MiXCR, one entry per CDR3 protein. The sample includes roughly 120,000 distinct CDR3 sequences, about a tenth of them seen just once. With respect to this clonotype: Its antigen is still unknown.

Between the trimmed V and J ends, which lost 6 bases and 2 bases, there was a span of 11 bases. The CDR3 totals 13 residues. Germline assignment: CDR1 MDHEN and CDR2 SYDVKM. Study-wide findings and caveats: Two months or so post-transplant, alpha-beta T cells reportedly derived from several hundred expanded graft clones. It was newly produced T cells that mostly accounted for T-cell counts and diversity one year after transplant.

The clonotype originates from a boy aged 2 to 10 with acute lymphoblastic leukemia, due to receive a stem cell transplant. Sequenced here: PBMCs, sampled before TCRalphabeta/CD19-depleted stem cell transplant. The chain combines TRBV28 with TRBJ2-7; tentatively, D is TRBD1 or TRBD2 (7 bases each). The CDR3, as DNA: TGTGCCAGCAGACAGGGGACTACCTACGAGCAGTACTTC. This gives the protein CASRQGTTYEQYF.